This T cell receptor (beta chain) is drawn from a study of shared clonotypes between healthy human individuals. Every subset had its genomic DNA shared out evenly among several immunoSEQ plates. The protocol was immunoSEQ multiplex PCR, while the TCRdb copy is restricted to in-frame clones and leaves out a portion. In the table there are about 1.1 million clones, roughly 77% of which are singletons. This CDR3 has 15 amino acids. Trimming cost V 5 bases and J 2 bases, with 15 bases left between them. Germline V gene data show CDR1 as SGHDT and CDR2 as YYEEEE. Study-level findings and limits: Researchers found naive subsets generally carried larger estimated richness than memory subsets.

Notes on this clone: What it recognizes is unknown.

This clonotype was sampled from a man aged 18 to 30 in good health. Some clones in this sample may be carry-over from other donors' samples. Source material: memory CD4+ T cells from PBMCs. This sample's subset: CD45RA-negative fraction. V usage is TRBV5-6 and J usage is TRBJ2-3; weak D call: TRBD2 (6 bases). CDR3 nucleotide sequence: TGTGCCAGCAGTGCCCTAGCGCGAGACACAGATACGCAGTATTTT. It yields the protein CASSALARDTDTQYF.